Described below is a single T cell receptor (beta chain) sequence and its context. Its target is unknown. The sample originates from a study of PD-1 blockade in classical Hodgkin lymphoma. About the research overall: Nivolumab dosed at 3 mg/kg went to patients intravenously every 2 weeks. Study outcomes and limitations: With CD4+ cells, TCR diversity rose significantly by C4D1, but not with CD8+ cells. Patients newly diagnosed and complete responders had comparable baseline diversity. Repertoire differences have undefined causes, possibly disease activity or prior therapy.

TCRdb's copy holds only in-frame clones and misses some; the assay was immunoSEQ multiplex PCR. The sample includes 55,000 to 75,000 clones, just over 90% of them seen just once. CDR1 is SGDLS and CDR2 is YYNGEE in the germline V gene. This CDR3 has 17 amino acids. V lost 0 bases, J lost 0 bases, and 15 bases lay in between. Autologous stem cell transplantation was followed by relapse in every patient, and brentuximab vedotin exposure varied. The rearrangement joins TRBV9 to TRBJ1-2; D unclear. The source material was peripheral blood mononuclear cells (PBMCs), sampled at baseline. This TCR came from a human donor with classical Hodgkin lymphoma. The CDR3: CASSVGSDPLANYGYTF. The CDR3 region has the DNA TGTGCCAGCAGCGTAGGTTCAGACCCCTTAGCTAACTATGGCTACACCTTC.